The rows below give T cell receptor beta chains drawn from one sample of a study of blood T cells in healthy people across ages. A single record per CDR3 protein comes from TCRdb applying MiXCR to the 5' RACE reads. Among 1.5 million to 2 million distinct CDR3 sequences, around half were seen once, and the ten largest hold approximately 2.1%. The sample consisted of blood. The receptors were gathered from a woman aged 40 to 50 in good health. Each CDR3 is given with its conserved first and last residue. A D gene is named only where the DNA matches it firmly. The size field is filled for only some rows; it gives once, few, many or a size class.

CDR3 length	clone size	D gene	V gene	J gene	CDR3 protein	CDR3 DNA
15	once	TRBD1	TRBV5-1	TRBJ1-2	CASSSGQGPAYGYTF	TGCGCCAGCAGCTCAGGACAGGGGCCGGCCTATGGCTACACCTTC
15	NA	TRBD2	TRBV5-1	TRBJ2-5	CAGSLDLTSGETQYF	TGCGCCGGCAGCTTGGATCTGACTAGCGGAGAGACCCAGTACTTC
15	NA	TRBD2	TRBV6-5	TRBJ2-7	CASSYFSGGGSEQYF	TGTGCCAGCAGTTACTTCTCGGGAGGAGGAAGCGAGCAGTACTTC
20	NA	NA	TRBV7-2	TRBJ1-4	CASSLAARGAGSATNEKLFF	TGTGCCAGCAGCTTAGCCGCGAGAGGGGCGGGTAGTGCCACTAATGAAAAACTGTTTTTT
13	NA	NA	TRBV6-6	TRBJ2-1	CASSYTRVGEQFF	TGTGCCAGCAGTTACACCAGAGTCGGTGAGCAGTTCTTC
13	NA	NA	TRBV29-1	TRBJ1-4	CSVVNPQNEKLFF	TGCAGCGTTGTCAATCCTCAGAATGAAAAACTGTTTTTT
14	few	NA	TRBV29-1	TRBJ2-3	CSAHATISTDTQYF	TGCAGCGCCCACGCAACGATTAGCACAGATACGCAGTATTTT
14	NA	NA	TRBV28	TRBJ2-7	CASRHGGEGYEQYF	TGTGCCAGCAGGCACGGCGGGGAAGGCTACGAGCAGTACTTC
14	NA	NA	TRBV7-9	TRBJ1-2	CASSGGAANYGYTF	TGTGCCAGCAGCGGGGGGGCAGCTAACTATGGCTACACCTTC
16	few	NA	TRBV4-3	TRBJ2-5	CASSQDRQASQETQYF	TGCGCCAGCAGCCAAGATCGCCAGGCCTCACAAGAGACCCAGTACTTC
18	few	TRBD1	TRBV5-5	TRBJ2-3	CASSLVVRDSPSTDTQYF	TGTGCCAGCAGCTTGGTTGTCCGGGACAGCCCAAGCACAGATACGCAGTATTTT
15	NA	TRBD2	TRBV6-5	TRBJ2-5	CASSTRLAPRETQYF	TGTGCCAGCAGTACCCGACTAGCCCCCAGGGAGACCCAGTACTTC
16	few	NA	TRBV28	TRBJ2-1	CASSASEVEAYNEQFF	TGTGCCAGCAGTGCGTCCGAGGTGGAGGCCTACAATGAGCAGTTCTTC
13	NA	TRBD2	TRBV7-6	TRBJ2-5	CASTRKRGETQYF	TGTGCCAGTACCAGAAAGCGGGGTGAGACCCAGTACTTC
13	NA	NA	TRBV11-3	TRBJ2-1	CASSFRGSDEQFF	TGTGCCAGCAGCTTCCGGGGGAGTGATGAGCAGTTCTTC
14	NA	TRBD1	TRBV7-7	TRBJ2-3	CASSSTTGSDTQYF	TGTGCTAGCAGCTCCACGACAGGGTCAGATACGCAGTATTTT
15	NA	TRBD2	TRBV3-1	TRBJ2-5	CASSQVASGQETQYF	TGTGCCAGCAGCCAAGTAGCTAGCGGACAAGAGACCCAGTACTTC
16	NA	TRBD1	TRBV4-3	TRBJ2-5	CASSHQANRGGETQYF	TGCGCCAGCAGTCACCAGGCCAACAGGGGCGGGGAGACCCAGTACTTC
12	few	NA	TRBV29-1	TRBJ2-3	CSVTTSTDTQYF	TGCAGCGTGACAACTAGCACAGATACGCAGTATTTT
17	NA	TRBD2	TRBV6-1	TRBJ2-3	CASSDGTGTSGTDTQYF	TGTGCCAGCAGTGACGGTACCGGGACTAGCGGCACAGATACGCAGTATTTT
14	NA	NA	TRBV9	TRBJ2-2	CASSVGDYTGELFF	TGTGCCAGCAGCGTTGGGGATTACACCGGGGAGCTGTTTTTT
12	NA	TRBD2	TRBV5-1	TRBJ2-1	CASSVAGGAQFF	TGCGCCAGCAGCGTAGCCGGGGGGGCTCAGTTCTTC
15	NA	TRBD2	TRBV25-1	TRBJ2-3	CASSFAGGFTGTQYF	TGTGCCAGCAGTTTTGCGGGGGGATTCACAGGTACGCAGTATTTT
8	NA	NA	TRBV28	TRBJ1-1	CASDEAFF	TGTGCCAGCGATGAGGCTTTCTTT
16	few	TRBD2	TRBV20-1	TRBJ2-4	CSASALAGGSKNIQYF	TGCAGTGCTAGTGCTTTAGCGGGGGGTTCCAAAAACATTCAGTACTTC
13	few	NA	TRBV4-1	TRBJ1-2	CASSQGGVYAYTF	TGCGCCAGCAGCCAAGGGGGTGTTTATGCCTACACCTTC
15	once	NA	TRBV4-3	TRBJ2-2	CASSQTIGVGGELFF	TGCGCCAGCAGCCAAACCATAGGGGTTGGCGGGGAGCTGTTTTTT
16	NA	NA	TRBV6-2/TRBV6-3	TRBJ2-5	CASSRVWIGGQETQYF	TGTGCCAGCAGCCGCGTCTGGATAGGGGGCCAAGAGACCCAGTACTTC
15	NA	TRBD2	TRBV20-1	TRBJ2-5	CSTARTRTSGETQYF	TGCAGTACGGCAAGGACTAGGACTAGTGGGGAGACCCAGTACTTC
18	NA	TRBD1	TRBV5-1	TRBJ1-5	CASSLGDRAVYSNQPQHF	TGCGCCAGCAGCTTGGGGGACAGGGCCGTATATAGCAATCAGCCCCAGCATTTT
15	NA	NA	TRBV5-6	TRBJ2-7	CASSLLSGGSYEQYF	TGTGCCAGCAGCTTGCTATCCGGGGGTTCCTACGAGCAGTACTTC
15	NA	TRBD1	TRBV7-8	TRBJ2-7	CASSSRDRGHYEQYF	TGTGCCAGCAGCTCCCGGGACAGGGGCCACTACGAGCAGTACTTC
14	NA	TRBD1	TRBV10-3	TRBJ2-1	CAIRRTGTQETQFF	TGTGCCATCAGAAGGACAGGGACCCAAGAGACCCAGTTCTTC
15	NA	NA	TRBV20-1	TRBJ2-5	CSARDRGRPKETQYF	TGCAGTGCTAGAGATCGCGGTAGACCAAAAGAGACCCAGTACTTC
15	NA	TRBD2	TRBV20-1	TRBJ2-3	CSAPLAGGQADTQYF	TGCAGTGCCCCATTAGCGGGGGGTCAGGCAGATACGCAGTATTTT
14	NA	NA	TRBV12-3/TRBV12-4	TRBJ1-4	CASSFSGNNEKLFF	TGTGCCAGCAGTTTTTCGGGGAATAATGAAAAACTGTTTTTT
14	NA	NA	TRBV4-1	TRBJ1-1	CASSQDGWGPEAFF	TGCGCCAGCAGCCAAGATGGGTGGGGACCTGAAGCTTTCTTT
15	NA	NA	TRBV5-1	TRBJ2-2	CASSASSTDTGELFF	TGCGCCAGCAGCGCTTCCTCCACCGACACCGGGGAGCTGTTTTTT
16	NA	TRBD2	TRBV4-3	TRBJ2-1	CASSQDVAGPCNEQFF	TGCGCCAGCAGCCAAGATGTAGCGGGGCCCTGCAATGAGCAGTTCTTC
17	NA	NA	TRBV9	TRBJ1-2	CASSALVLPASNYGYTF	TGTGCCAGCAGCGCACTAGTTTTACCTGCTTCTAACTATGGCTACACCTTC
14	few	NA	TRBV20-1	TRBJ2-2	CSASLSANTGELFF	TGCAGTGCTAGTCTTAGCGCGAACACCGGGGAGCTGTTTTTT
12	once	NA	TRBV29-1	TRBJ2-1	CSSLDGYNEQFF	TGCAGCTCCCTTGACGGTTACAATGAGCAGTTCTTC